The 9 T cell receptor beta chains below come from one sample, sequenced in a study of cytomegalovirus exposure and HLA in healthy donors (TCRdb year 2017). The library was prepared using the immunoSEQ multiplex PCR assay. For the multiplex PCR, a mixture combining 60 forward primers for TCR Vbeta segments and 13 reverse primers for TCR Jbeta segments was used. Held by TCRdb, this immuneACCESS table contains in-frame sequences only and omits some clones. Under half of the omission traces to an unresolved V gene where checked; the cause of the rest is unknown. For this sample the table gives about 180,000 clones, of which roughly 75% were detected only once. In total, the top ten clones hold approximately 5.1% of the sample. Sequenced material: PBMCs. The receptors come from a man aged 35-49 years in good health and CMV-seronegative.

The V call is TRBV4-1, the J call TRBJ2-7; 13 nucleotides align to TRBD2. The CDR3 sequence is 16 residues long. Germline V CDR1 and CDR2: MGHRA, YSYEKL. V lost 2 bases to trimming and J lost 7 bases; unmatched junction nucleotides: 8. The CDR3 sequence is CASSQTSTSGGSEQYF. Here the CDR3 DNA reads TGCGCCAGCAGCCAAACATCGACTAGCGGGGGGTCTGAGCAGTACTTC.

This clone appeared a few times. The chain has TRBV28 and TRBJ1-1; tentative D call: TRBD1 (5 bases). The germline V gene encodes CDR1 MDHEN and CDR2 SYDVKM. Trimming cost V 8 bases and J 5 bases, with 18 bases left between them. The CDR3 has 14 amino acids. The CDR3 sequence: CASVTSGPGTEAFF. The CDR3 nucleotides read TGTGCCAGCGTCACTAGCGGTCCAGGGACTGAAGCTTTCTTT.

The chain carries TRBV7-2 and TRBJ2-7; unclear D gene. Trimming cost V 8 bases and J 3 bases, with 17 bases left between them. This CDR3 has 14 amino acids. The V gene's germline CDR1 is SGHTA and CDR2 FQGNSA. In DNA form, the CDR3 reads TGTGCCAGCGGAAATCTACGGGTGATCTACGAGCAGTACTTC. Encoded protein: CASGNLRVIYEQYF.

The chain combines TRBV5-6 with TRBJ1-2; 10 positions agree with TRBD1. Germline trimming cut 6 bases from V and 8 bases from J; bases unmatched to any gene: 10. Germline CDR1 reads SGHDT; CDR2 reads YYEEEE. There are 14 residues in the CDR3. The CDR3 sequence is CASIQDRGRRGYTF. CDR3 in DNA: TGTGCCAGCATACAAGACAGGGGGCGCAGGGGCTACACCTTC. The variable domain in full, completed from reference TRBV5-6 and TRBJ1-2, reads DAGVTQSPTHLIKTRGQQVTLRCSPKSGHDTVSWYQQALGQGPQFIFQYYEEEERQRGNFPDRFSGHQFPNYSSELNVNALLLGDSALYLCASIQDRGRRGYTFGSGTRLTVV.

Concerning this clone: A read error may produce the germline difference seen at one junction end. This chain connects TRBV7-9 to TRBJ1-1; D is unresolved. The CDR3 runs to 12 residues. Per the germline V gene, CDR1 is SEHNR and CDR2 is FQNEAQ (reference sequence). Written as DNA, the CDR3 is TGTTCCAGCAGCTTAGGAAACGAGGTCGCTTTCTTT. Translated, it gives CSSSLGNEVAFF.

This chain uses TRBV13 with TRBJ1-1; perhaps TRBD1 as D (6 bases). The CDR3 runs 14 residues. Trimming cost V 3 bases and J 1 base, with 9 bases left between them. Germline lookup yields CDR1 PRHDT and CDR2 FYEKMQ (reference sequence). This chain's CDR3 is CASSLGAENTEAFF. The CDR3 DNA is TGTGCCAGCAGCTTGGGGGCCGAGAACACTGAAGCTTTCTTT.

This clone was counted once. The CDR3 spells CASSPISGGYTDTQYF. The CDR3, as DNA: TGTGCCAGCAGCCCGATTAGCGGGGGGTACACAGATACGCAGTATTTT. V is TRBV5-6 and J is TRBJ2-3; TRBD2 aligns across 10 bases. Germline CDR1 reads SGHDT; CDR2 reads YYEEEE. After removal of 4 bases from V and 2 bases from J, the junction contained 7 bases not matched to a gene. This CDR3 is built from 16 residues.

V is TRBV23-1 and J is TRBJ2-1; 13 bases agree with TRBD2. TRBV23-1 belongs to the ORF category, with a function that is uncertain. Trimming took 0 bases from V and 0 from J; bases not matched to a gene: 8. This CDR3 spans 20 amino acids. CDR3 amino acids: CASSQSWGLAGTISYNEQFF. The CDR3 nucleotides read TGCGCCAGCAGTCAATCGTGGGGACTAGCGGGAACCATCTCCTACAATGAGCAGTTCTTC.

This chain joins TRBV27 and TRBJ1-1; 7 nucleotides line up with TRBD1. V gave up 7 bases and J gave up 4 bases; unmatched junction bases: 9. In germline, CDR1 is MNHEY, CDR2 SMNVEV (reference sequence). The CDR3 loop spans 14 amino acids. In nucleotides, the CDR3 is TGTGCCAGCAACCGACAGGGAGATACCACTGAAGCTTTCTTT. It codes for CASNRQGDTTEAFF.